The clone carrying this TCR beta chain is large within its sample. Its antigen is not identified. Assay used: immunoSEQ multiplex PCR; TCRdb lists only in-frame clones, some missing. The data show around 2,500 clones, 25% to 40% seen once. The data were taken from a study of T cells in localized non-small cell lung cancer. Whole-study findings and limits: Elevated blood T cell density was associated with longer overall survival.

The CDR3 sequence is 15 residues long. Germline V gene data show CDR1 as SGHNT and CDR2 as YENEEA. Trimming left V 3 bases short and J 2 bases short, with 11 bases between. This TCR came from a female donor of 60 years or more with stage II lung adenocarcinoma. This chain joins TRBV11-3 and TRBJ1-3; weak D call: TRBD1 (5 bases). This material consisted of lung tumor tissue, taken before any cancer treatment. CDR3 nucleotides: TGTGCCAGCAGCTTGGAGGCAGGGACTGGAAACACCATATATTTT. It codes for CASSLEAGTGNTIYF.